Given below is one TCR beta chain in context. This record comes from a study of blood T cells in healthy people across ages. V lost 6 bases and J lost 5, with 10 bases in between. The CDR3 is 12 amino acids. The germline CDR1 and CDR2 sequences are MNHEY and SVGAGI. Donors were healthy Caucasian individuals from Russia aged roughly 6 to 90. No fewer than 7 million PBMCs went into each sample. Using a J-beta primer mix together with a sample-barcoded 5' primer, a second PCR was run for roughly 7 to 11 cycles. One entry per CDR3 protein results from TCRdb running MiXCR on the 5' RACE reads. The sample consists of about 500,000 distinct CDR3 sequences, nearly 25% of them appearing once. These same records also appear under a second study, on T cells of mothers and their children.

Sequenced material: blood. The source of this sequence is a boy aged 10-17 years in good health. V is TRBV6-5 and J is TRBJ2-5; the D gene could be TRBD1 or TRBD2 (5 bases each). CDR3 protein: CASSPGAETQYF. In nucleotides, the CDR3 is TGTGCCAGCAGCCCCGGGGCCGAGACCCAGTACTTC.